This T cell receptor beta chain stems from a study of blood T cells in healthy people across ages. The table lists this clonotype with many counts. The antigen remains undetermined. Overall study results and limits: There were more naive CD4+ cells and higher diversity in long-lived donors than in aged donors.

Next came a second PCR, run for 7 to 11 cycles, which used a sample-barcoded 5' primer along with a J-beta primer mix. MiXCR was run by TCRdb on the 5' RACE reads, yielding one entry per CDR3 protein. The data contain approximately 800,000 distinct CDR3 sequences, 36% of them singletons. Sequenced input: blood. The clonotype was recovered from a man between 18 and 29 years old in good health.

CDR3 DNA sequence: TGTGCCAGCAGTTTTAAGGGGACCTCCTACGAGCAGTACTTC. Protein sequence: CASSFKGTSYEQYF. The chain couples TRBV12-3 or TRBV12-4 to TRBJ2-7, with D perhaps being TRBD1 or TRBD2 (5 bases each). Trimming pared 3 bases from V and 0 bases from J, leaving 9 bases between. CDR3 length: 14 residues.